The 14 T cell receptor beta chains below were found in one sample sequenced in a study of blood T cell repertoires in COVID-19. Assay used: immunoSEQ multiplex PCR; TCRdb lists only in-frame clones, some missing. The repertoire holds roughly 190,000 clones, with around 83% as singletons. Sequencing was performed on PBMCs or T cells enriched from blood (not recorded which). All receptors come from a woman in her thirties or forties in a cohort exposed to, infected with or recovered from COVID-19 (not recorded which).

V usage is TRBV6-1 and J usage is TRBJ1-4; weak D call: TRBD1 (5 bases). The CDR3 totals 15 residues. Trimming took off 2 bases at V and 8 bases at J, with 15 bases between the two ends. Germline assignment: CDR1 MNHNS and CDR2 SASEGT. The CDR3 is CASSETIGDSEKLFF. In nucleotides, the CDR3 is TGTGCCAGCAGTGAAACGATAGGGGATAGCGAAAAACTGTTTTTT.

The chain combines TRBV6-1 with TRBJ1-3; 7 bases align to TRBD1. From germline, CDR1 is MNHNS and CDR2 SASEGT. This CDR3 spans 15 amino acids. V lost 2 bases to trimming and J lost 4 bases; unmatched junction nucleotides: 5. For the CDR3, the DNA is TGTGCCAGCAGTGAAAGTACAGGGGACGGAAACACCATATATTTT. Encoded protein: CASSESTGDGNTIYF.

The CDR3 reads CAISDSLDRGFNQPQHF. DNA of the CDR3: TGTGCCATCAGTGATTCTTTAGACAGGGGTTTCAATCAGCCCCAGCATTTT. The chain carries TRBV10-3 and TRBJ1-5; 8 bases align to TRBD1. The CDR3 contains 17 residues. Germline V gene lookup returns CDR1 ENHRY and CDR2 SYGVKD. Trimming took 3 bases from V and 3 from J; bases not matched to a gene: 10.

The rearrangement links TRBV27 to TRBJ2-7, with D unresolved. With 0 bases removed from V and 3 bases from J, the gap between germline ends came to 9 bases. Per germline, CDR1 MNHEY and CDR2 SMNVEV (reference sequence). The CDR3 sequence is 14 residues long. The CDR3: CASSLSQADYEQYF. CDR3 DNA: TGTGCCAGCAGTTTATCCCAGGCCGACTACGAGCAGTACTTC.

The V gene is TRBV6-2 or TRBV6-3, the J gene TRBJ2-7, with a possible D match to TRBD1 (5 bases). Germline CDR1 and CDR2: MNHEY and SVGEGT. This CDR3 is built from 15 residues. The ends were cut back, 0 bases at V and 2 bases at J, with 11 bases in the middle. In DNA, the CDR3 is TGTGCCAGCAGTTACTCTACAGGACAAACCTACGAGCAGTACTTC. This codes for CASSYSTGQTYEQYF.

This chain joins TRBV6-5 and TRBJ1-3; 8 bases line up with TRBD1. J was trimmed by 4 bases and V by 7 bases; bases with no gene match: 6. The germline V gene encodes CDR1 MNHEY and CDR2 SVGAGI. The CDR3 spans 14 residues. This chain's CDR3 is CASTAGGIGNTIYF. DNA of the CDR3: TGTGCCAGCACGGCAGGGGGCATAGGAAACACCATATATTTT.

V gene TRBV7-9 combines with J gene TRBJ2-1, with 8 bases matching TRBD2. The CDR3 sequence is 14 residues long. J was trimmed by 7 bases and V by 5 bases; bases with no gene match: 7. Germline V lookup: CDR1 SEHNR, CDR2 FQNEAQ (reference sequence). In DNA form, the CDR3 reads TGTGCCAGCAGCCTCACCGGGACTAGGAATGAGCAGTTCTTC. Amino acid sequence: CASSLTGTRNEQFF.

V usage is TRBV18 and J usage is TRBJ2-6, with D maybe TRBD2 (7 bases). This CDR3 is built from 16 residues. Germline lookup yields CDR1 KGHSH and CDR2 LQKENI. Trimming shortened V by 4 bases and J by 2 bases, and 12 bases separated the two germline ends. CDR3: CASSLPGGPGANVLTF. CDR3 nucleotide sequence: TGTGCCAGCTCACTTCCGGGGGGCCCTGGGGCCAACGTCCTGACTTTC.

J is TRBJ2-5 and V is TRBV14; 8 bases align to TRBD1. CDR3 length equals 17 residues. After removal of 1 base from V and 2 bases from J, the junction contained 9 bases not matched to a gene. Germline V CDR1 and CDR2: SGHDN, FVKESK. CDR3 coding DNA: TGTGCCAGCAGCCAAGGAGACAGGGGATGGGGTCAAGAGACCCAGTACTTC. Protein product: CASSQGDRGWGQETQYF.

This chain uses TRBV29-1 with TRBJ1-2; TRBD1 aligns across 7 bases. The germline gives CDR1 SQVTM, CDR2 ANQGSEA. V was pared by 7 bases and J by 5 bases, with 10 bases of the junction left unmatched. CDR3 length: 13 residues. CDR3 DNA: TGCAGCGCCCTGAAGGGGGACAGATATGGCTACACCTTC. Amino acid sequence: CSALKGDRYGYTF.

J is TRBJ1-3 and V is TRBV4-3; D is perhaps TRBD1 (6 bases). The germline V gene encodes CDR1 LGHNA and CDR2 YSLEER. Trimming took off 0 bases at V and 1 base at J, with 10 bases between the two ends. The length of the CDR3 is 16 residues. CDR3 loop: CASSQDQGWSGNTIYF. CDR3 coding DNA: TGCGCCAGCAGCCAAGATCAGGGGTGGTCTGGAAACACCATATATTTT.

V gene TRBV9 combines with J gene TRBJ1-2, with 8 bases lining up with TRBD1. The CDR3 runs to 15 residues. Losses at the gene ends were 0 bases for V and 4 bases for J; bases not matched to a gene: 5. Per germline, CDR1 SGDLS and CDR2 YYNGEE. The CDR3 spells CASSVGAGGGYGYTF. CDR3 nucleotides: TGTGCCAGCAGCGTAGGGGCAGGGGGCGGCTATGGCTACACCTTC.

V gene TRBV3-1 (or the pseudogene TRBV3-2) combines with J gene TRBJ1-1; tentatively, D is TRBD1 (5 bases). The CDR3 spans 17 residues. Germline assignment: CDR1 LGHDT and CDR2 YNNKEL (reference sequence). With 1 base removed from V and 1 base from J, the gap between germline ends came to 16 bases. CDR3 sequence (DNA): TGTGCCAGCAGCCAAGCACGAGCAAGGGGCACGAACACTGAAGCTTTCTTT. Its translation is CASSQARARGTNTEAFF.

The chain joins TRBV6-5 to TRBJ2-2; 10 nucleotides match TRBD1. The CDR3 contains 16 residues. Germline CDR1 and CDR2: MNHEY and SVGAGI. The V and J ends lost 2 bases and 4 bases, in that order; junction bases with no gene match: 4. The CDR3 here is CASSYPRTGGTGELFF. Here the CDR3 DNA reads TGTGCCAGCAGTTACCCAAGGACAGGGGGCACCGGGGAGCTGTTTTTT.